This TCR beta chain was captured by sequencing in a study of blood T cell repertoires in COVID-19. Study background: The samples span acute and convalescent COVID-19 from the United States, Italy and Spain. From T cells, B-cell-depleted T cells, or PBMCs came the material, which was cDNA or gDNA.

This clone has a handful of counts. Under the authors' procedure: Nucleated cell counts were estimated from reference gene primer amplification. TCRdb's copy holds only in-frame clones and misses some; the assay was immunoSEQ multiplex PCR. For V, J and clone size, that table is used; D and trimming come from the DNA. The table lists hundreds of thousands of clones, approximately 88% of them singletons. This CDR3 region has 16 residues. The V and J ends lost 2 bases and 6 bases, in that order; junction bases with no gene match: 11. Germline assignment: CDR1 SGDLS and CDR2 YYNGEE. This sequence was found in a woman aged 50 to 60 with active or convalescent COVID-19. Sequenced input: peripheral blood. This chain connects TRBV9 to TRBJ1-1; TRBD1 agrees at 9 bases. For the CDR3, the DNA is TGTGCCAGCAGCGTCTCCCCGGACAGGGGAGGCGCTGAAGCTTTCTTT. Translated: CASSVSPDRGGAEAFF. Using reference TRBV9 and TRBJ1-1 for the parts outside the CDR3, the full variable domain is DSGVTQTPKHLITATGQRVTLRCSPRSGDLSVYWYQQSLDQGLQFLIQYYNGEERAKGNILERFSAQQFPDLHSELNLSSLELGDSALYFCASSVSPDRGGAEAFFGQGTRLTVV.